These 25 T cell receptor beta chains came from one sample sequenced in a study of T cells in localized non-small cell lung cancer. Repertoires were generated with immunoSEQ multiplex PCR, while TCRdb's copy carries only in-frame clones and drops some. The data contain around 3,300 clones, about 29% of them seen just once; the ten biggest clones take up 9.5% to 15%. Sample: normal lung tissue next to the tumor, taken before any cancer treatment. These receptors were collected from a woman between 40 and 69 years old with stage I lung adenocarcinoma.

This chain joins TRBV7-5 and TRBJ2-7; the DNA was not used to check the table's D call, TRBD2. TRBV7-5 is deemed a pseudogene. The CDR3 spans 16 residues. As DNA, the CDR3 is TGTGCCAGCAGCTTGGCCGAGAGCGGGAGCGCCTACGAGCAGTACTTC. This translates into CASSLAESGSAYEQYF.

In DNA, the CDR3 is TGTGCCAGCAGTTACGGACTAGCGGCCCAACACACAGATACGCAGTATTTT. Its protein product is CASSYGLAAQHTDTQYF. The chain recombines TRBV6-8 with TRBJ2-3; the match to TRBD2 covers 10 bases. The length of the CDR3 is 17 residues. The V gene's germline CDR1 is MNHGY and CDR2 SAAAGT. The J segment lost 2 bases and the V segment lost 2 bases, leaving 7 bases of the junction unmatched.

Only a few counts were recorded for this clone. CDR3 sequence reads: CASSQTPLDSGDTF. The DNA of the CDR3 is TGTGCCAGCAGCCAAACACCCTTGGACAGCGGCGACACCTTC. This sequence joins TRBV11-3 and TRBJ1-2; perhaps TRBD1 as D (6 bases). The V gene's germline CDR1 is SGHNT and CDR2 YENEEA. This CDR3 contains 14 residues. V lost 5 bases and J 12 bases, leaving 22 bases between the germline ends.

The rearrangement uses TRBV19 and TRBJ2-6, with a tentative D call TRBD2 (6 bases). The CDR3 has 17 residues. The germline CDR1 and CDR2 sequences are LNHDA and SQIVND (reference sequence). V lost 5 bases, J lost 0 bases, and 14 bases lay in between. The CDR3 loop reads CASSGSGLLSGANVLTF. For the CDR3, the DNA is TGTGCCAGTAGTGGTAGCGGTCTACTCTCTGGGGCCAACGTCCTGACTTTC.

The chain recombines TRBV28 with TRBJ1-1; 9 nucleotides match TRBD1. There are 17 residues in the CDR3. The junction had 12 bases not matched to a gene; V was cut back by 6 bases and J by 1 base. The V gene's germline CDR1 is MDHEN and CDR2 SYDVKM. The CDR3 coding sequence is TGTGCCAGCAGCCAACTTGGGACAGGGCTAAGGAACACTGAAGCTTTCTTT. It encodes CASSQLGTGLRNTEAFF.

By share, this clone ranks as large. V usage is TRBV30 and J usage is TRBJ1-1; D unclear. Germline-derived CDR1 and CDR2 are GTSNPN and SVGIG (reference sequence). CDR3 length equals 11 residues. With 1 base removed from V and 2 bases from J, the gap between germline ends came to 2 bases. The CDR3 loop reads CAWSDNTEAFF. The CDR3 region has the DNA TGTGCCTGGAGTGACAACACTGAAGCTTTCTTT.

V usage is TRBV11-3 and J usage is TRBJ2-2; no firm D call. Trimming cost V 3 bases and J 0 bases, with 8 bases left between them. CDR3 length: 15 amino acids. Per the germline V gene, CDR1 is SGHNT and CDR2 is YENEEA. CDR3 coding DNA: TGTGCCAGCAGCTTCATTATTTCGAACACCGGGGAGCTGTTTTTT. Protein sequence: CASSFIISNTGELFF.

The V call is TRBV6-8, the J call TRBJ1-5; D is unclear. V lost 4 bases, J lost 9 bases, and 13 bases lay in between. The CDR3 is made up of 13 amino acids. Germline CDR1 reads MNHGY; CDR2 reads SAAAGT. The CDR3 here is CASSWGGGRPQHF. The CDR3 coding sequence is TGTGCCAGCAGTTGGGGTGGAGGACGGCCCCAGCATTTT.

This clone showed up just a few times. The rearrangement uses TRBV6-8 and TRBJ2-2; a weak D match, TRBD1 (6 bases). The CDR3 has 14 residues. CDR1 is MNHGY, CDR2 SAAAGT, per germline. Deletions cut 7 bases from V and 5 bases from J, with 14 bases between. The CDR3 DNA reads as TGTGCCAGCACCCCGGGACACCTAACCGGGGAGCTGTTTTTT. This encodes CASTPGHLTGELFF.

The chain couples TRBV5-1 to TRBJ2-1; 7 nucleotides line up with TRBD1. Germline values: CDR1 SGHRS, CDR2 YFSETQ. The J segment lost 4 bases and the V segment lost 4 bases, leaving 14 bases of the junction unmatched. The CDR3 length is 17 residues. CDR3 region: CASSLGFQGDGYNEQFF. CDR3 sequence (DNA): TGCGCCAGCAGCCTGGGATTTCAGGGGGATGGATACAATGAGCAGTTCTTC.

This clone was counted only a few times. The chain uses TRBV11-3 and TRBJ2-7, with 7 bases that match TRBD2. The V gene's germline CDR1 is SGHNT and CDR2 YENEEA. This CDR3 spans 15 amino acids. V dropped 5 bases and J dropped 2; count of bases not matched to a gene: 9. Here the CDR3 DNA reads TGTGCCAGCAGCACGCGGGGGAGTCAGACCTACGAGCAGTACTTC. Its protein is CASSTRGSQTYEQYF.

The rearrangement uses TRBV6-8 and TRBJ2-1; 13 bases match TRBD2. The CDR3 has 15 residues. Germline V gene lookup returns CDR1 MNHGY and CDR2 SAAAGT. With V trimmed by 4 bases and J by 9 bases, 6 bases remained unmatched. CDR3 sequence: CASSSRTSGSSEQFF. The CDR3 bases are TGTGCCAGCAGTTCTAGGACTAGCGGGAGCTCTGAGCAGTTCTTC.

The chain combines TRBV10-2 with TRBJ2-1, with D perhaps TRBD2 (6 bases). Between the trimmed V and J ends, which lost 7 bases and 3 bases, there was a span of 13 bases. The CDR3 loop spans 14 amino acids. Germline values: CDR1 WSHSY, CDR2 SAAADI. The CDR3 spells CASTGGVSYNEQFF. DNA of the CDR3: TGCGCCAGCACAGGAGGGGTGAGCTACAATGAGCAGTTCTTC.

This rearrangement joins TRBV30 to TRBJ2-1; TRBD2 agrees at 8 bases. Trimming removed 2 bases from V and 5 bases from J; junction bases left unmatched: 8. Looked up from germline, CDR1 is GTSNPN and CDR2 is SVGIG (reference sequence). The CDR3 consists of 15 residues. As DNA, the CDR3 is TGTGCCTGGAGTCCCGGGTTAGCGGGACACAATGAGCAGTTCTTC. Translating gives CAWSPGLAGHNEQFF.

This clone is medium-sized (0.01 to 0.1%) within its sample. The CDR3 loop reads CASIEQGNYGYTF. CDR3 DNA sequence: TGTGCCAGCATCGAACAGGGTAACTATGGCTACACCTTC. The V gene is TRBV6-8, the J gene TRBJ1-2; D may be TRBD1 (6 bases). Germline assignment: CDR1 MNHGY and CDR2 SAAAGT. The CDR3 has 13 residues. Trimming removed 7 bases at V and 1 base at J, with 10 bases between.

This sequence joins TRBV28 and TRBJ2-3; 7 bases fit TRBD2. This CDR3 has 13 residues. The V and J ends lost 2 bases and 4 bases, in that order; junction bases with no gene match: 0. Germline loops: CDR1 MDHEN, CDR2 SYDVKM. The CDR3 nucleotides are TGTGCCAGCAGTTTAGGGGGGGCAGATACGCAGTATTTT. It codes for CASSLGGADTQYF.

By proportion, this clone is medium-sized. The chain uses TRBV4-1 and TRBJ1-1, with no clear D. Looked up from germline, CDR1 is MGHRA and CDR2 is YSYEKL. V was clipped by 3 bases and J by 8 bases, with 16 bases between them. The CDR3 extends over 14 amino acids. CDR3 region: CASSQDSARREAFF. CDR3 bases: TGCGCCAGCAGCCAGGACTCTGCTAGGAGGGAAGCTTTCTTT.

V usage is TRBV6-8 and J usage is TRBJ2-7; 9 positions match TRBD2. Per germline, CDR1 MNHGY and CDR2 SAAAGT. CDR3 size: 15 residues. The V gene end was trimmed by 5 bases and the J gene end by 3 bases; junction bases not matched to a gene: 8. The CDR3 sequence: CASSDLSGSGYEQYF. The CDR3 nucleotides read TGTGCCAGCAGTGACCTTAGCGGGAGTGGCTACGAGCAGTACTTC.

The chain uses TRBV6-8 and TRBJ2-2; D is possibly TRBD1 (5 bases). Germline-derived CDR1 and CDR2 are MNHGY and SAAAGT. CDR3 length equals 14 residues. V was cut by 6 bases and J by 2 bases, with 10 bases left in between. CDR3 coding DNA: TGTGCCAGCAGAACCCAGGGAAACACCGGGGAGCTGTTTTTT. This translates into CASRTQGNTGELFF.

The chain employs TRBV9 and TRBJ2-3; TRBD2 matches at 10 bases. The CDR3 extends over 15 amino acids. Trimming removed 5 bases from V and 5 bases from J; junction bases left unmatched: 8. Germline-derived CDR1 and CDR2 are SGDLS and YYNGEE. The CDR3 spells CASSAVTSGQDTQYF. CDR3 in DNA: TGTGCCAGCAGTGCGGTGACTAGCGGGCAAGATACGCAGTATTTT.

In its sample, this clone was seen once. The rearrangement links TRBV5-1 to TRBJ1-1; 7 nucleotides agree with TRBD1. The germline V gene has CDR1 SGHRS and CDR2 YFSETQ. Trimming at V came to 4 bases and at J to 3 bases, leaving 6 bases not matched to a gene. This CDR3 spans 14 amino acids. CDR3 DNA sequence: TGCGCCAGCAGCCTGACAGGGTTTGACACTGAAGCTTTCTTT. Its protein is CASSLTGFDTEAFF.

This chain uses TRBV11-3 with TRBJ1-2; TRBD1 agrees at 8 bases. This CDR3 region has 15 residues. V lost 1 base and J lost 6; bases outside the gene matches: 7. Germline-derived CDR1 and CDR2 are SGHNT and YENEEA. The CDR3: CASSLGSGGADGYTF. The DNA for the CDR3 is TGTGCCAGCAGCTTAGGATCAGGGGGCGCGGATGGCTACACCTTC.

This clone was found a few times. The CDR3 protein is CASSLEGQSDEQFF. CDR3 coding DNA: TGTGCCAGCAGCTTAGAGGGGCAATCGGATGAGCAGTTCTTC. This chain uses TRBV11-3 with TRBJ2-1, with a possible D match to TRBD1 (5 bases). Germline V gene sequence: CDR1 SGHNT, CDR2 YENEEA. Between the trimmed V and J ends, which lost 0 bases and 8 bases, there was a span of 11 bases. The CDR3 is 14 amino acids.

This clone was observed once. The chain joins TRBV14 to TRBJ2-2, with D perhaps TRBD1 or TRBD2 (5 bases each). Germline CDR1 reads SGHDN; CDR2 reads FVKESK. V was cut by 4 bases and J by 6 bases, with 15 bases left in between. This CDR3 contains 15 residues. The CDR3 loop reads CASSLNWGSAGELFF. In DNA form, the CDR3 reads TGTGCCAGCAGCCTGAACTGGGGGAGCGCCGGGGAGCTGTTTTTT.

The J gene is TRBJ2-7, the V gene TRBV11-3, with D maybe TRBD2 (5 bases). V lost 3 bases and J 0 bases, leaving 15 bases between the germline ends. Germline V gene lookup returns CDR1 SGHNT and CDR2 YENEEA. The CDR3 runs to 16 residues. The DNA for the CDR3 is TGTGCCAGCAGCTTTGCTCTAGCAGGAACCTCCTACGAGCAGTACTTC. Its protein is CASSFALAGTSYEQYF.